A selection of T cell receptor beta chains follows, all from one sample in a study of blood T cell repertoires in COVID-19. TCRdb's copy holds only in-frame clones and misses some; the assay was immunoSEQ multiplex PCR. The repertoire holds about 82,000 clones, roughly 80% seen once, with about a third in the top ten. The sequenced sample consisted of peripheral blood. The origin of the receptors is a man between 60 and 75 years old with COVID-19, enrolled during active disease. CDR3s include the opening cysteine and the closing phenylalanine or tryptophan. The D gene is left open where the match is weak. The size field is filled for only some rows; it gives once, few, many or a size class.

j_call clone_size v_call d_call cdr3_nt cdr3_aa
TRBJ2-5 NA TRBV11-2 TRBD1 TGTGCCAGCAGCCAAGGGACAGGGGGCGCGGAGACCCAGTACTTC CASSQGTGGAETQYF
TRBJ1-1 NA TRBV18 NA TGTGCCAGCTCATTCGGGCGGGGGGGCTCTGAAGCTTTCTTT CASSFGRGGSEAFF
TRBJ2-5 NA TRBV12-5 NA TGTGCTAGTGGTTTAAGGGCCCCTGCGGGGACCCAGTACTTC CASGLRAPAGTQYF
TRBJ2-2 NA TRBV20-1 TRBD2 TGCAGTGCTAGTCAAGCGGGGGGGAACACCGGGGAGCTGTTTTTT CSASQAGGNTGELFF
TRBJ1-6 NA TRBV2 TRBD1 TGTGCCAGACACCGGACAGGGGAGAATTCACCCCTCCACTTT CARHRTGENSPLHF
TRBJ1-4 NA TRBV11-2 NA TGTGCCAGCAGCTCTAACAGGGATATACTGTTTTTT CASSSNRDILFF
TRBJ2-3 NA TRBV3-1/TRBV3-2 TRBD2 TGTGCCAGCAGTCTCGGACTAGCGGCAGATACGCAGTATTTT CASSLGLAADTQYF
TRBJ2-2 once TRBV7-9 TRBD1 TGTGCCAGCAGATATACGGGACAGGGGGCCGGGGAGCTGTTTTTT CASRYTGQGAGELFF
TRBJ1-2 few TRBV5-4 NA TGTGCCAGCAGCTTGGACAGGGTTAGCTATGGCTACACCTTC CASSLDRVSYGYTF
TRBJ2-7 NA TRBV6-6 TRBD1 TGTGCCAGCACCGGGGACAGGGGCTCCTACGAGCAGTACTTC CASTGDRGSYEQYF
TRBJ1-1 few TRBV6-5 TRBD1 TGTGCCAGCAGTAGAATAGGGGGCCCCACTGAAGCTTTCTTT CASSRIGGPTEAFF
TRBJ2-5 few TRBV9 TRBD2 TGTGCCAGCAGCGGGATTAGCGGGGGGGCACAAGAGACCCAGTACTTC CASSGISGGAQETQYF
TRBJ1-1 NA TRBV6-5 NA TGTGCCAGCAGAGACCCAGGGACACGAAACACTGAAGCTTTCTTT CASRDPGTRNTEAFF
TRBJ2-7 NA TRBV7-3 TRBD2 TGTGCCAGCAGCTTAAGTAGTAGCGGGGTTGAGCAGTACTTC CASSLSSSGVEQYF
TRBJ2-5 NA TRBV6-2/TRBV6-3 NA TGTGCCAGCAGTTGGTTAGGGGTCCAAGAGACCCAGTACTTC CASSWLGVQETQYF
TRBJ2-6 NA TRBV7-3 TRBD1 TGTGCCAGCAGCTTAATTCCGGGACAGCAAAGCTCTGGGGCCAACGTCCTGACTTTC CASSLIPGQQSSGANVLTF
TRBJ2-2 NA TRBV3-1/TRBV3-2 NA TGTGCCAGCAGCCAAGGCCGGGACACCGGGGAGCTGTTTTTT CASSQGRDTGELFF
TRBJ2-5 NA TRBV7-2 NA TGTGCCAGCAGCTTACAACAGGCCGGGCAAGAGACCCAGTACTTC CASSLQQAGQETQYF
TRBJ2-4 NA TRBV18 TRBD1 TGTGCCAGCTCACCACGAACAGGGGTCAAAAACATTCAGTACTTC CASSPRTGVKNIQYF
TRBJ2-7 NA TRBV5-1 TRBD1 TGCGCCAGCAGCCCCAGACAGGGGACGCTCTACGAGCAGTACTTC CASSPRQGTLYEQYF
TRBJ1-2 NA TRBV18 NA TGTGCCAGCTCACCAGGGGCGGAGGGAGCTAACTATGGCTACACCTTC CASSPGAEGANYGYTF
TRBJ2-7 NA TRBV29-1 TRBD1 TGCAGCGCTATCCAATGGGAGACAGGGAACGAGCAGTACTTC CSAIQWETGNEQYF
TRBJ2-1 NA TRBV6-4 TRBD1 TGTGCCAGCAGTGACTCGGACAGGGGATCTGAGCAGTTCTTC CASSDSDRGSEQFF
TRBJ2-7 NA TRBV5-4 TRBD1 TGTGCCAGCAGCTTGGGGGACAGAGCCTACGAGCAGTACTTC CASSLGDRAYEQYF
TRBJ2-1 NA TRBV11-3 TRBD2 TGTGCCAGCAGCCAAAGGACTAGCGGGGGTAGCAATGAGCAGTTCTTC CASSQRTSGGSNEQFF
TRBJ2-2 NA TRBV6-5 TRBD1 TGTGCCAGCAGTACAGGGGTTGGCGGGGAGCTGTTTTTT CASSTGVGGELFF
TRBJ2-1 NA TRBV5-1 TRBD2 TGCGCCAGCAGCTGGCCCACTAGCGGCACCTACAATGAGCAGTTCTTC CASSWPTSGTYNEQFF
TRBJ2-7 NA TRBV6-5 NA TGTGCCAGCAACGGACAGTCGCGGGGGGAGCAGTACTTC CASNGQSRGEQYF
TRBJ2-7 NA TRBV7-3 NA TGTGCCAGCAGCGCAACCGGGACTTCGGGGGAGCAGTACTTC CASSATGTSGEQYF
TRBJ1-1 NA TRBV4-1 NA TGCGCCAGCAGCCAAGATGGCACGGGATTTGCTGAAGCTTTCTTT CASSQDGTGFAEAFF
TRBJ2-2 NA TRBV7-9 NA TGTGCCAGCAGCTTACCCGTCGGCAGGCCGGGGACCGGGGAGCTGTTTTTT CASSLPVGRPGTGELFF
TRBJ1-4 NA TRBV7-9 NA TGTGCCAGCAGCTCCTGGGACACCTATCCTGAAAAACTGTTTTTT CASSSWDTYPEKLFF
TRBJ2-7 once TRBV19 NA TGTGCCAGTAGTATAGGGCCAGACTCCTACGAGCAGTACTTC CASSIGPDSYEQYF
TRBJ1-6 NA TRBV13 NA TGTGCCAGCAGACGGTATTTGATTCCTTATAATTCACCCCTCCACTTT CASRRYLIPYNSPLHF
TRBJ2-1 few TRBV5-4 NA TGTGCCAGCAGCTTCGGTCTCAACAGGGCTAGCGAGCAGTTCTTC CASSFGLNRASEQFF
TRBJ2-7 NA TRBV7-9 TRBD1 TGTGCCAGCAGCCCTGGACAGGGTGCGGGGTCCTACGAGCAGTACTTC CASSPGQGAGSYEQYF
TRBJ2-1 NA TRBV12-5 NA TGTGCTAGTGGCATCCCCCGGGGGTCCTCCTACAATGAGCAGTTCTTC CASGIPRGSSYNEQFF
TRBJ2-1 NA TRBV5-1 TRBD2 TGCGCCAGCAGCTCCTCTAGCGGGAGGGCCTACAATGAGCAGTTCTTC CASSSSSGRAYNEQFF
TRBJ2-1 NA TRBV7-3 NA TGTGCCAGCAGCTTAGAGGCGCACTCAGATGAGCAGTTCTTC CASSLEAHSDEQFF
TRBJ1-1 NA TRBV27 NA TGTGCCAGCAGTTTAAGGGCGGGCTTGAACACTGAAGCTTTCTTT CASSLRAGLNTEAFF
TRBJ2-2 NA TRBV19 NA TGTGCCAGTAGTATGCGCGGGAAGGACACCGGGGAGCTGTTTTTT CASSMRGKDTGELFF
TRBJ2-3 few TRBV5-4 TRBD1 TGTGCCAGCAGCTTGAGACAGGGGGGAGATACGCAGTATTTT CASSLRQGGDTQYF
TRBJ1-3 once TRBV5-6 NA TGTGCCAGCACCCATCGAGGGCTGTTCTCTGGAAACACCATATATTTT CASTHRGLFSGNTIYF
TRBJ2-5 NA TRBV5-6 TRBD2 TGTGCCAGCAGCAGTAGCGGGGGGCAATTCTACCAAGAGACCCAGTACTTC CASSSSGGQFYQETQYF
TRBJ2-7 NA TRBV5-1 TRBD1 TGCGCCAGCAGCTTGGTGACTTCGACAGGGGGCGAGCAGTACTTC CASSLVTSTGGEQYF
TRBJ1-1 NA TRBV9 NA TGTGCCAGCAGCGTGGAGGGGAGGCCTACTGAAGCTTTCTTT CASSVEGRPTEAFF
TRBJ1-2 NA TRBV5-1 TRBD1 TGCGCCAGCAGCTTGCGGCAGGGGGAACACTATGGCTACACCTTC CASSLRQGEHYGYTF
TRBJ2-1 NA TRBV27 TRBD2 TGTGCCAGCAGTACCCGACTAGCGGGAGGGAGCTCCTACAATGAGCAGTTCTTC CASSTRLAGGSSYNEQFF
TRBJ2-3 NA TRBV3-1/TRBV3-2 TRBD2 TGTGCCAGCAGCCAAGGAGCGGGGAGAGATACGCAGTATTTT CASSQGAGRDTQYF
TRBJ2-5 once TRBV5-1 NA TGCGCCAGCAGCCCCGGGACAATTGGAGTGACCCAGTACTTC CASSPGTIGVTQYF
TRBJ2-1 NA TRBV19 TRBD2 TGTGCCAGCGGACTAGCGGGCTACAATGAGCAGTTCTTC CASGLAGYNEQFF
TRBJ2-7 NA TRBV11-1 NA TGTGCCAGCAGCTTCGGAGGGGGGGCCGCCGAGCAGTACTTC CASSFGGGAAEQYF
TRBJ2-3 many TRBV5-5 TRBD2 TGTGCCAGCTGGTTGGGTGGGGGGGGGAGGGCCCTCCCTGGGTATTTT CASWLGGGGRALPGYF
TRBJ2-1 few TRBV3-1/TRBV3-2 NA TGTGCCAGCAGCCAAAGCGGTGAGCAGTTCTTC CASSQSGEQFF